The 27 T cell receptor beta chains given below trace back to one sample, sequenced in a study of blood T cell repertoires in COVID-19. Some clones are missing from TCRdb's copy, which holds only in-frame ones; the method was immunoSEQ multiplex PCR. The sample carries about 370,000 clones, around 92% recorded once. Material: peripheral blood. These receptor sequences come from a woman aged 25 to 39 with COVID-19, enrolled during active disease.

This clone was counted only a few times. CDR3 in DNA: TGTGCCAGCAGCTTGGGAGGGAAGAGAAACACCATATATTTT. It specifies CASSLGGKRNTIYF. The rearrangement joins TRBV11-1 to TRBJ1-3; D unresolved. Trimming pared 3 bases from V and 5 bases from J, leaving 11 bases between. The CDR3 has 14 amino acids. CDR1 is SGHAT, CDR2 FQDESV, per germline (reference sequence).

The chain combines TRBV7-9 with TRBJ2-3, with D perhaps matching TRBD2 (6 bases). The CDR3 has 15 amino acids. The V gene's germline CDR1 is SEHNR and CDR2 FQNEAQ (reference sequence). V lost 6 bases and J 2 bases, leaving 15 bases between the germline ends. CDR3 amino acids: CASRLGGLNTDTQYF. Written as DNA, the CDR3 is TGTGCCAGCAGACTCGGGGGATTGAACACAGATACGCAGTATTTT.

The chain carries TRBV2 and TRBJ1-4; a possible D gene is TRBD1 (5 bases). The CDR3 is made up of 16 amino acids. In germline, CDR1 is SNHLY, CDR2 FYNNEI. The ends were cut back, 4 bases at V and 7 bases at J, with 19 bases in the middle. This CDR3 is CASSVQGLPQSEKLFF. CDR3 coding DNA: TGTGCCAGCAGTGTGCAGGGCCTTCCCCAGTCTGAAAAACTGTTTTTT. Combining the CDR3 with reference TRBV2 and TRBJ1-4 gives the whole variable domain EPEVTQTPSHQVTQMGQEVILRCVPISNHLYFYWYRQILGQKVEFLVSFYNNEISEKSEIFDDQFSVERPDGSNFTLKIRSTKLEDSAMYFCASSVQGLPQSEKLFFGSGTQLSVL.

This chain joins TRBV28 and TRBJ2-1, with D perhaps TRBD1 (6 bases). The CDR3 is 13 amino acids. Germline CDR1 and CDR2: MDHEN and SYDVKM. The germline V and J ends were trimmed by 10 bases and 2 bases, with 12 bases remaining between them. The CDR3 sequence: CATNTGTYNEQFF. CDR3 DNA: TGTGCCACCAATACAGGGACCTACAATGAGCAGTTCTTC.

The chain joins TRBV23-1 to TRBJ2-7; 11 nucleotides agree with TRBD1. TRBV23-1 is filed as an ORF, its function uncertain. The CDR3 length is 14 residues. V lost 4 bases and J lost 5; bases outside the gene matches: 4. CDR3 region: CASSRTGGSDEQYV. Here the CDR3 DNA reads TGCGCCAGCAGTCGGACAGGGGGCTCGGACGAGCAGTACGTC.

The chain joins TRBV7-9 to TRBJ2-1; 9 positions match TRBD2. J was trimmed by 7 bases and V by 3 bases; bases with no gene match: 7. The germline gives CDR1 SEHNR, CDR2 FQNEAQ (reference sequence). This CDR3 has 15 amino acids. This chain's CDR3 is CASSFSGRSRNEQFF. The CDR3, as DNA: TGTGCCAGCAGCTTTAGCGGGAGATCTAGGAATGAGCAGTTCTTC.

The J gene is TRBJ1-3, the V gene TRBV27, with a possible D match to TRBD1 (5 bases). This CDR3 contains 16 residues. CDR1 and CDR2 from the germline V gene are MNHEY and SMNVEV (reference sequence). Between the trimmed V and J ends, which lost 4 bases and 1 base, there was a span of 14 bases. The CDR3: CASSSLGGLSGNTIYF. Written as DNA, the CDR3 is TGTGCCAGCAGTTCACTCGGGGGATTATCTGGAAACACCATATATTTT.

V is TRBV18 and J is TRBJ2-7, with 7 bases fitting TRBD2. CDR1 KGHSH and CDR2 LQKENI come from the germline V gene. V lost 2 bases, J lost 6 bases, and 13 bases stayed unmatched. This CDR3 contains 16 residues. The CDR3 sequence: CASSPSNGGRGPEQYV. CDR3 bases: TGTGCCAGCTCACCATCAAACGGGGGGAGGGGCCCCGAGCAGTACGTC.

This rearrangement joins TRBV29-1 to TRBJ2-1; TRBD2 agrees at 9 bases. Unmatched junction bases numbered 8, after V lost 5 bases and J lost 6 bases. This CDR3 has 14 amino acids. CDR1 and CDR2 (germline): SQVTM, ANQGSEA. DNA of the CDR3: TGCAGCGTTTGGGGGCTAGCGGGATTCAATGAGCAGTTCTTC. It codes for CSVWGLAGFNEQFF.

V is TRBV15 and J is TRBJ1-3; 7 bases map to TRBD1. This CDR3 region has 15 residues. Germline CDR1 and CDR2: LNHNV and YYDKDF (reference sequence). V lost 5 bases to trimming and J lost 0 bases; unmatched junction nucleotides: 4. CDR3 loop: CATSLGTDSGNTIYF. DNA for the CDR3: TGTGCCACCAGCCTTGGGACAGACTCTGGAAACACCATATATTTT.

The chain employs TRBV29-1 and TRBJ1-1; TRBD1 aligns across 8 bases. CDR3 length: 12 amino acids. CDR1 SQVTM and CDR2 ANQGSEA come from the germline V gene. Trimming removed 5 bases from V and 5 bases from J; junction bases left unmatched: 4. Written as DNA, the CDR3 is TGCAGCGTTCAGGGGGCGCGAACTGAAGCTTTCTTT. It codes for CSVQGARTEAFF.

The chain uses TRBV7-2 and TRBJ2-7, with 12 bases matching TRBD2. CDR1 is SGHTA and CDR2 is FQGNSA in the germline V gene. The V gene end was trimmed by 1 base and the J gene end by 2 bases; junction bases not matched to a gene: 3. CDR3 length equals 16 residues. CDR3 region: CASSLGASGGAYEQYF. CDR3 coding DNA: TGTGCCAGCAGCTTAGGGGCTAGCGGGGGGGCCTACGAGCAGTACTTC.

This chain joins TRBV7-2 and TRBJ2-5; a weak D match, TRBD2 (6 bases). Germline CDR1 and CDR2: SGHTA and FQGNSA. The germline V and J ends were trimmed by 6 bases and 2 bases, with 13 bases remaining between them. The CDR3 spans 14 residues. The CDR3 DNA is TGTGCCAGCAGGATATGGGGGACTCAAGAGACCCAGTACTTC. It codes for CASRIWGTQETQYF.

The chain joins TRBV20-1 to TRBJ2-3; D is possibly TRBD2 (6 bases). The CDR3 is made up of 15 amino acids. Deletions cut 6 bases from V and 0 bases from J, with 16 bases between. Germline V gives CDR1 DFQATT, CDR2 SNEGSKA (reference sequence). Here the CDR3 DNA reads TGCAGTGCCAGTCGGGGGAGTGCTAGCACAGATACGCAGTATTTT. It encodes CSASRGSASTDTQYF.

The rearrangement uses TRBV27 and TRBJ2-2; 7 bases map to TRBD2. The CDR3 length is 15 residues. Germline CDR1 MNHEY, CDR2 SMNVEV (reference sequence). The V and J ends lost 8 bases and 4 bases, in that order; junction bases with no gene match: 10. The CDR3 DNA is TGTGCCAGCGGGGGTACCGGGACTATCACCGGGGAGCTGTTTTTT. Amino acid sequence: CASGGTGTITGELFF.

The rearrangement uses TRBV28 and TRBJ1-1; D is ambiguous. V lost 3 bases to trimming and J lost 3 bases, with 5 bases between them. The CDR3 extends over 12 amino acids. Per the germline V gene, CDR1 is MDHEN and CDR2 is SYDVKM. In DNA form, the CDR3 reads TGTGCCAGCAGTTTGGAGGACACTGAAGCTTTCTTT. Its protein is CASSLEDTEAFF.

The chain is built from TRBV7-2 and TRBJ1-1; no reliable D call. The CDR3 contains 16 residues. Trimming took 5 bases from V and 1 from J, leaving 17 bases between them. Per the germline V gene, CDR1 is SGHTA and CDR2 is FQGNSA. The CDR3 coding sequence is TGTGCCAGCAGCAAACCGGCGGCAAGTGCGAACACTGAAGCTTTCTTT. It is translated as CASSKPAASANTEAFF.

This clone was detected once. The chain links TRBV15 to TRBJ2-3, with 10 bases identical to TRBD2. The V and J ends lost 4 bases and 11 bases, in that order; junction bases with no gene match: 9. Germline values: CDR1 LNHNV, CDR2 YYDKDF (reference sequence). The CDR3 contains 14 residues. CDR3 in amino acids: CATSIVSGRRRQYF. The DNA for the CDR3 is TGTGCCACCAGCATAGTTAGCGGGAGGAGAAGGCAGTATTTT.

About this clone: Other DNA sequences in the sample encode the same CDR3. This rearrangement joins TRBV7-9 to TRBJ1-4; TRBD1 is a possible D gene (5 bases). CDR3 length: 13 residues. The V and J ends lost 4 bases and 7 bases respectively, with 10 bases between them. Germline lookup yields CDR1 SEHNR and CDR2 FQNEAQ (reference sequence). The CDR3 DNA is TGTGCCAGCAGCTCGCGCGGGGGTGAAAAACTGTTTTTT. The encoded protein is CASSSRGGEKLFF.

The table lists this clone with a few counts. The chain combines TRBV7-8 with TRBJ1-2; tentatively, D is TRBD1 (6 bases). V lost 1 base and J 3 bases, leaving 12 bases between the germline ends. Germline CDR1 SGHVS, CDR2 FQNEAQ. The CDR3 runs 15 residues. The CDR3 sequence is CASSLEVRGDYGYTF. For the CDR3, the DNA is TGTGCCAGCAGCTTAGAAGTCAGGGGAGACTATGGCTACACCTTC.

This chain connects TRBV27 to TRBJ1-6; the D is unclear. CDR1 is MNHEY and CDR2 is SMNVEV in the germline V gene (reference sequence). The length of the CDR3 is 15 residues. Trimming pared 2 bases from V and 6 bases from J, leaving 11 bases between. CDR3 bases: TGTGCCAGCAGTTTAGTTTACACGGGTAATTCACCCCTCCACTTT. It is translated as CASSLVYTGNSPLHF.

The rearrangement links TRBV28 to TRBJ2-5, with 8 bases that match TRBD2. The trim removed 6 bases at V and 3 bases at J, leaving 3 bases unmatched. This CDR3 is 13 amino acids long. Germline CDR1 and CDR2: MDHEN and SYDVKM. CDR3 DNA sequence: TGTGCCAGCAGCCCCGGGGGGGAAGAGACCCAGTACTTC. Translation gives CASSPGGEETQYF.

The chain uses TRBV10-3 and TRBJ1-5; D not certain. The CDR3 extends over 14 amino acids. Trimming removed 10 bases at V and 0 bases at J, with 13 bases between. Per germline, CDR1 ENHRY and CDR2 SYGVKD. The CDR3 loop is CATHDEYSNQPQHF. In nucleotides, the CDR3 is TGTGCCACCCATGATGAGTATAGCAATCAGCCCCAGCATTTT.

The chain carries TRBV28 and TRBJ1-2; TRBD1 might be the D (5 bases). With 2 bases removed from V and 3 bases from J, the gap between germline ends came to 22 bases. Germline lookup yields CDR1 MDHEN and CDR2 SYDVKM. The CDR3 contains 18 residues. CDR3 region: CASSLPAAGRALDYGYTF. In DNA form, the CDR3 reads TGTGCCAGCAGTTTACCCGCTGCAGGGAGGGCCCTTGACTATGGCTACACCTTC.

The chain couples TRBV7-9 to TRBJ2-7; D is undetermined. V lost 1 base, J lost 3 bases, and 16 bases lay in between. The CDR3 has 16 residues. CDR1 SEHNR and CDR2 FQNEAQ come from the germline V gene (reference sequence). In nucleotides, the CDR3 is TGTGCCAGCAGCTTAGGAGAGAATCTAGTATGCTACGAGCAGTACGTC. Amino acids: CASSLGENLVCYEQYV.

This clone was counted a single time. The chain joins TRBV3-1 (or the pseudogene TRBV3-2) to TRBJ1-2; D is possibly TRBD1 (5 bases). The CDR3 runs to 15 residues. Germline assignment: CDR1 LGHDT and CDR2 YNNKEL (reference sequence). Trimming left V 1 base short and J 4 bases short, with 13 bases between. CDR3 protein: CASSQVLVQGYGYTF. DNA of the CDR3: TGTGCCAGCAGCCAAGTTCTGGTCCAGGGCTATGGCTACACCTTC.

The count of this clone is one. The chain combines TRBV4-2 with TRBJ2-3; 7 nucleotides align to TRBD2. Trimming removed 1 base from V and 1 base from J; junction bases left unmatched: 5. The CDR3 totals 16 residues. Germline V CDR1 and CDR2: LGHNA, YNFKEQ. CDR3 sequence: CASSQASGGGTDTQYF. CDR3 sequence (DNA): TGTGCCAGCAGCCAAGCTTCGGGGGGTGGCACAGATACGCAGTATTTT.